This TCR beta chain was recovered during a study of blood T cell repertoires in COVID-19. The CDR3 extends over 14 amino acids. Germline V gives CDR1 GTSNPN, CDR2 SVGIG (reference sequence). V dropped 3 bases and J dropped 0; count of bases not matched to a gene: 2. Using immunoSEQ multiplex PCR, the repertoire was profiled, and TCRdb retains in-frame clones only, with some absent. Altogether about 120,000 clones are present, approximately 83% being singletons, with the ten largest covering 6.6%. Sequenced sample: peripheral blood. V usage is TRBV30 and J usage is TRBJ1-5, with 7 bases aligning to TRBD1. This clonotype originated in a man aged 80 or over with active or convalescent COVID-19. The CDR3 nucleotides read TGTGCCTGGAGGGGACAGCATAGCAATCAGCCCCAGCATTTT. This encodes CAWRGQHSNQPQHF.